The sequence of this T cell receptor (beta chain) was determined in a study of CD8+CD57+ T cells in acquired aplastic anemia. In the study overall: Isolated CD4+ and CD8+ cells, once sorted, yielded DNA averaging around 3.3 ug.

This clonotype was counted a single time. Its antigen is not identified. The sequenced patients had an expansion of CD8+CD57+ cells seen by flow cytometry. Genomic DNA was employed as the template in profiling TCR beta VDJ and CDR3. MiXCR, applied by TCRdb to the reads, yields one record per CDR3 protein. The sample consists of more than 150,000 distinct CDR3 sequences, less than 50% of them appearing once. Germline values: CDR1 LNHDA, CDR2 SQIVND (reference sequence). This CDR3 is 13 amino acids long. Trimming pared 0 bases from V and 1 base from J, leaving 3 bases between. The study's findings and limits: Between patients and controls, about 30 CD8+ CDR3 sequences were found in common.

The source is a human donor with aplastic anemia. Sequencing input: sorted CD4+, CD8+, or CD8+CD57+ T cells (not recorded which) from PBMCs. V is TRBV19 and J is TRBJ1-1; no definite D call. This chain's CDR3 is CASSIDWNTEAFF. The CDR3 DNA sequence: TGTGCCAGTAGTATAGACTGGAACACTGAAGCTTTCTTT.